A single sample is the source of the 6 T cell receptor beta chains below, sequenced in a study of cytomegalovirus exposure and HLA in healthy donors. PCR used 60 Vbeta primers and 13 Jbeta primers. The protocol was immunoSEQ multiplex PCR, while the TCRdb copy is restricted to in-frame clones and leaves out a portion. The table lists about 130,000 clones, about four fifths of them singletons. Input material: PBMCs. The receptors were sampled from a woman aged 55-70 years in good health and CMV-seropositive.

The chain uses TRBV18 and TRBJ1-1; possible D gene TRBD1, 5 bases. The CDR3 spans 14 residues. Between the trimmed V and J ends, which lost 3 bases and 5 bases, there was a span of 13 bases. The germline V gene encodes CDR1 KGHSH and CDR2 LQKENI. The CDR3 nucleotides are TGTGCCAGCTCACCCAGAAGGGGTCCAACTGAAGCTTTCTTT. Translation: CASSPRRGPTEAFF.

The rearrangement uses TRBV19 and TRBJ1-1; possibly TRBD1 for D (5 bases). Germline V lookup: CDR1 LNHDA, CDR2 SQIVND (reference sequence). V dropped 2 bases and J dropped 8 bases, with 18 bases sitting between them. The length of the CDR3 is 15 residues. The chain's CDR3 is CASSIFVGDGGEAFF. The CDR3 nucleotides are TGTGCCAGTAGTATATTTGTTGGCGATGGGGGGGAAGCTTTCTTT. Full variable domain (remainder filled in from reference TRBV19 and TRBJ1-1): DGGITQSPKYLFRKEGQNVTLSCEQNLNHDAMYWYRQDPGQGLRLIYYSQIVNDFQKGDIAEGYSVSREKKESFPLTVTSAQKNPTAFYLCASSIFVGDGGEAFFGQGTRLTVV.

The CDR3 loop is CASSSPGGGTGGSYGYTF. The CDR3 nucleotides read TGTGCCAGCAGCTCACCGGGGGGCGGGACAGGAGGGTCCTATGGCTACACCTTC. This sequence joins TRBV7-2 and TRBJ1-2, with 8 bases identical to TRBD1. V lost 4 bases to trimming and J lost 4 bases; unmatched junction nucleotides: 17. CDR3 length: 18 residues. The germline V gene has CDR1 SGHTA and CDR2 FQGNSA.

This clone was recorded once. The chain employs TRBV4-3 and TRBJ2-3, with TRBD2 matching 13 bases. This CDR3 is built from 15 residues. J was trimmed by 7 bases and V by 4 bases; bases with no gene match: 5. Germline-derived CDR1 and CDR2 are LGHNA and YSLEER. CDR3 DNA: TGCGCCAGCAGCCCACTAGCGGGAGGGCCGAATACGCAGTATTTT. This codes for CASSPLAGGPNTQYF.

V and J are TRBV2 and TRBJ1-1; 8 nucleotides agree with TRBD1. Germline CDR1 is SNHLY and CDR2 is FYNNEI. CDR3 length: 11 amino acids. V dropped 5 bases and J dropped 8; count of bases not matched to a gene: 1. The DNA for the CDR3 is TGTGCCAGCAGTAGGACAGGGGAAGCTTTCTTT. Amino acids: CASSRTGEAFF.

The rearrangement joins TRBV5-4 to TRBJ1-1; 7 bases map to TRBD1. CDR3 length: 16 amino acids. The germline V gene has CDR1 SGHNT and CDR2 YYREEE (reference sequence). The junction had 10 bases not matched to a gene; V was cut back by 0 bases and J by 5 bases. The CDR3 reads CASSLGTGAEWTEAFF. The CDR3 coding sequence is TGTGCCAGCAGCTTGGGAACAGGGGCGGAGTGGACTGAAGCTTTCTTT. The full variable domain, with the rest looked up from reference TRBV5-4 and TRBJ1-1, is ETGVTQSPTHLIKTRGQQVTLRCSSQSGHNTVSWYQQALGQGPQFIFQYYREEENGRGNFPPRFSGLQFPNYSSELNVNALELDDSALYLCASSLGTGAEWTEAFFGQGTRLTVV.